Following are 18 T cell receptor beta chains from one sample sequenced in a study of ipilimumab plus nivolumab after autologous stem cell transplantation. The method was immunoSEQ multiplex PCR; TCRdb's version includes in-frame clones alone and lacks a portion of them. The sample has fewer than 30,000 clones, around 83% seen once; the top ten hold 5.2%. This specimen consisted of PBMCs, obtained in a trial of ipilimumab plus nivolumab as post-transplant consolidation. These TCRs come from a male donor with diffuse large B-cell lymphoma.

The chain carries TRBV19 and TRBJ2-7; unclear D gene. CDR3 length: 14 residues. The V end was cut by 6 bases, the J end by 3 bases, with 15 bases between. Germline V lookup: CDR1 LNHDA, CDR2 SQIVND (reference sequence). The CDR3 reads CASSYKYGDYEQYF. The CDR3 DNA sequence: TGTGCCAGTAGCTACAAGTACGGTGACTACGAGCAGTACTTC.

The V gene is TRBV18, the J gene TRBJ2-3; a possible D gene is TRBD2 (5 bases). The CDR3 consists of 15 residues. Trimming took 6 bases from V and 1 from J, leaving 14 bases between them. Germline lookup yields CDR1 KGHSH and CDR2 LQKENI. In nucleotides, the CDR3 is TGTGCCAGCTCCACCACCGGGGATCGCACAGATACGCAGTATTTT. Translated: CASSTTGDRTDTQYF.

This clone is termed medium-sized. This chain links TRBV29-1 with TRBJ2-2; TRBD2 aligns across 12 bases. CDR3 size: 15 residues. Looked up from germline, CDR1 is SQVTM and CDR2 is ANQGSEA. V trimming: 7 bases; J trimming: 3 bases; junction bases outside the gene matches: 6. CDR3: CSAYRLAGDTGELFF. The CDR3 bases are TGCAGCGCGTACCGACTAGCGGGGGACACCGGGGAGCTGTTTTTT.

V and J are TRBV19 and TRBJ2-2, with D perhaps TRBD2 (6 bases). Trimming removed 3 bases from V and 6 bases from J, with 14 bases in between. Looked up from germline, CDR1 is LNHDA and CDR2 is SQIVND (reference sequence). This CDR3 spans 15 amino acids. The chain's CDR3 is CASSIYPGDAGELFF. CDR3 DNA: TGTGCCAGTAGTATTTACCCGGGGGACGCCGGGGAGCTGTTTTTT.

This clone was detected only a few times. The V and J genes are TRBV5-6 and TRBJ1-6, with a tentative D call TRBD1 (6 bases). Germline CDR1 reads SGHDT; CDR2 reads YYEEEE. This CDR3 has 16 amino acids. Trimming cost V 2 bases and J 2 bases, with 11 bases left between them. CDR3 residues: CASSFRTGTYNSPLHF. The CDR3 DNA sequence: TGTGCCAGCAGCTTCAGAACAGGGACCTATAATTCACCCCTCCACTTT.

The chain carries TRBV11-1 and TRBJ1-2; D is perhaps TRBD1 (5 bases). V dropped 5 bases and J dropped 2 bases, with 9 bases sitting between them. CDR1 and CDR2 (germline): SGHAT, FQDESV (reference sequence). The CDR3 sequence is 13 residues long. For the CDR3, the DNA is TGTGCCAGCAGCCCCCCAGGGAACTATGGCTACACCTTC. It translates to CASSPPGNYGYTF.

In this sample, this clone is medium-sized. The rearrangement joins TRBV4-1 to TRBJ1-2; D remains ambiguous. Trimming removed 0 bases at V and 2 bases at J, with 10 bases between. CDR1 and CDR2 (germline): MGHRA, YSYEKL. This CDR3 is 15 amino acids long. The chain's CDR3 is CASSQEWQTNYGYTF. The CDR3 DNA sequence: TGCGCCAGCAGCCAAGAGTGGCAGACCAACTATGGCTACACCTTC.

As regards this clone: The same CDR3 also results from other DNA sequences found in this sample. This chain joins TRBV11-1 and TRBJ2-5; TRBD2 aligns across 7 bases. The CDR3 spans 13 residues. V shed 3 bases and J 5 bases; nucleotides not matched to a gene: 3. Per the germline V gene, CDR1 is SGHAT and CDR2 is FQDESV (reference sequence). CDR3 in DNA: TGTGCCAGCAGCTTCCCCGGGGGGGAGACCCAGTACTTC. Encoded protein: CASSFPGGETQYF. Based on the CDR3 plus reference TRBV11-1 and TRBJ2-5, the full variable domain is EAEVAQSPRYKITEKSQAVAFWCDPISGHATLYWYRQILGQGPELLVQFQDESVVDDSQLPKDRFSAERLKGVDSTLKIQPAELGDSAMYLCASSFPGGETQYFGPGTRLLVL.

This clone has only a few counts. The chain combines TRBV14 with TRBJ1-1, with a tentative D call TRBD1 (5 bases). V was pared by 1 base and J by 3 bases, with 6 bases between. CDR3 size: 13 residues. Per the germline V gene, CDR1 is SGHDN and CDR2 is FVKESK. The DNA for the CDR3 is TGTGCCAGCAGCCAAGTCAGGGACACTGAAGCTTTCTTT. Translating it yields CASSQVRDTEAFF.

The CDR3 DNA reads TGTGCCGGCGGGAGCAACCGAGATACGCAGTATTTT. It is translated as CAGGSNRDTQYF. The genes are TRBV2 and TRBJ2-3; 7 bases match TRBD2. The CDR3 consists of 12 residues. The V segment lost 11 bases and the J segment 5 bases; nucleotides outside the gene matches: 7. CDR1 is SNHLY and CDR2 is FYNNEI in the germline V gene.

The CDR3 is CASSRAGGCGSNQPQHF. The CDR3 DNA reads TGTGCCAGCAGCCGGGCCGGGGGTTGTGGTAGCAATCAGCCCCAGCATTTT. The V and J genes are TRBV11-1 and TRBJ1-5; possibly TRBD1 for D (5 bases). Looked up from germline, CDR1 is SGHAT and CDR2 is FQDESV (reference sequence). V was cut by 5 bases and J by 0 bases, with 17 bases left in between. The CDR3 is made up of 17 amino acids.

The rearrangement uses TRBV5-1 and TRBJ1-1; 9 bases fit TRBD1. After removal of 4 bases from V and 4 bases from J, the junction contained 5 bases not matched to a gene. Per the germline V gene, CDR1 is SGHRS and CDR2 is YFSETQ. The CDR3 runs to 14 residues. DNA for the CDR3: TGCGCCAGCAGCGCGACAGGGGGAAGCACTGAAGCTTTCTTT. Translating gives CASSATGGSTEAFF.

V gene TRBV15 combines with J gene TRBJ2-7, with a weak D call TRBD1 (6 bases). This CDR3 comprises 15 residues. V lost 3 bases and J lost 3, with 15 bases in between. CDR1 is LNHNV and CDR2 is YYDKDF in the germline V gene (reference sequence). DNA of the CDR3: TGTGCCACCAGCAGTGCGACAGGCGGCAGCTACGAGCAGTACTTC. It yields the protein CATSSATGGSYEQYF.

The CDR3 DNA reads as TGTGCCAGTAGTCCAAGCACCGGGACAGGGGTGTTAAATGAAAAACTGTTTTTT. Amino acids: CASSPSTGTGVLNEKLFF. The chain has TRBV19 and TRBJ1-4; 10 bases match TRBD1. The CDR3 loop spans 18 amino acids. CDR1 is LNHDA, CDR2 SQIVND, per germline (reference sequence). With V trimmed by 5 bases and J by 5 bases, 14 bases remained unmatched.

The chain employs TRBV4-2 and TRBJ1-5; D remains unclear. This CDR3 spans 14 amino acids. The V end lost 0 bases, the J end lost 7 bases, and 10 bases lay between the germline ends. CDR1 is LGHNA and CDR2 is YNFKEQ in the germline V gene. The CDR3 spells CASSQELVRQPQHF. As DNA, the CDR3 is TGTGCCAGCAGCCAAGAGTTGGTGCGGCAGCCCCAGCATTTT.

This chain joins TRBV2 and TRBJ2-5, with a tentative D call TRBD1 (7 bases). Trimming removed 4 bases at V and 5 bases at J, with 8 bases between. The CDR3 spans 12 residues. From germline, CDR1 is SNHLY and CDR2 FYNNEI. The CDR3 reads CASSAGGETQYF. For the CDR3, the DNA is TGTGCCAGCAGTGCAGGGGGGGAGACCCAGTACTTC.

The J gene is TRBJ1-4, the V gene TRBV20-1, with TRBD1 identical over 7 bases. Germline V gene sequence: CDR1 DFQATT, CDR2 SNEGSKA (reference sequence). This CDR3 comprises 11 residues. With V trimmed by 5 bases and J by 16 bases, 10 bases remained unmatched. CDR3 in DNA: TGCAGTGCTGGGACAGTCCCAACTGCGTTTTTT. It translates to CSAGTVPTAFF.

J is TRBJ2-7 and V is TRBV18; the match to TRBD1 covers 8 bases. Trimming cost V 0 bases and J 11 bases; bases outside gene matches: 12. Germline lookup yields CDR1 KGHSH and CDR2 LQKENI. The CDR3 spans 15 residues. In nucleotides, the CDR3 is TGTGCCAGCTCACCACCGGACAGGGAGCCCCTCACCAAGTACTTC. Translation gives CASSPPDREPLTKYF.